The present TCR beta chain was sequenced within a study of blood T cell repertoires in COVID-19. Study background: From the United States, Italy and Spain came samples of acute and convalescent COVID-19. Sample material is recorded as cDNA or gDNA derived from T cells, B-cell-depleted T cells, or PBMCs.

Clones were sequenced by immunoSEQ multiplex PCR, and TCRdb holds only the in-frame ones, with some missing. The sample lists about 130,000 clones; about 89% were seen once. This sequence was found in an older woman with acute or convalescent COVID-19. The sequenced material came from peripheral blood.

CDR3 region: CASSLIGTGADEQYF. The CDR3 nucleotides read TGTGCCAGCAGTTTAATCGGGACAGGGGCCGACGAGCAGTACTTC. This chain uses TRBV28 with TRBJ2-7, with 10 nucleotides matching TRBD1. V was pared by 2 bases and J by 5 bases, with 6 bases of the junction left unmatched. The CDR3 extends over 15 amino acids. Per germline, CDR1 MDHEN and CDR2 SYDVKM.